This T cell receptor beta chain came from a study of CD8+CD57+ T cells in acquired aplastic anemia. About the research overall: Mean yield of DNA from sorted CD4+ and CD8+ cells was 3.2 ug.

The CDR3 runs to 13 residues. The germline gives CDR1 SQVTM, CDR2 ANQGSEA. With 3 bases removed from V and 5 bases from J, the gap between germline ends came to 13 bases. Previously, flow cytometry had revealed CD8+CD57+ cell expansion in the patients chosen for sequencing. There are a few counts of this clonotype. Investigators profiled TCR beta VDJ and CDR3 from genomic DNA template. TCRdb re-derived calls from the reads in MiXCR, one entry per CDR3 protein. The repertoire includes approximately 300,000 distinct CDR3 sequences, approximately 60% of them detected once, and around 1.3% sits in the top ten.

The TCR sequence derives from a human donor with aplastic anemia. The sequenced material came from sorted CD4+, CD8+, or CD8+CD57+ T cells (not recorded which) from PBMCs. This chain links TRBV29-1 with TRBJ1-2, with a possible D match to TRBD1 (5 bases). The CDR3 region is CSVDPGTTYGYTF. The CDR3 DNA sequence: TGCAGCGTTGATCCGGGGACGACGTATGGCTACACCTTC.